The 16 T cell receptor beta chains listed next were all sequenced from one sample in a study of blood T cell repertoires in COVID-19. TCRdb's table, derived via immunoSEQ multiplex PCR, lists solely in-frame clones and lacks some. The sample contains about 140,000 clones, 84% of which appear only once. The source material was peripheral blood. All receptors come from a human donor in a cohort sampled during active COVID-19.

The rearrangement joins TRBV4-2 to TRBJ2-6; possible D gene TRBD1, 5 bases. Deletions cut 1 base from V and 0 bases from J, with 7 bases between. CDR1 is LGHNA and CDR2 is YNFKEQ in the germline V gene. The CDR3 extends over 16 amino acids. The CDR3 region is CASSQVQVSGANVLTF. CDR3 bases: TGTGCCAGCAGCCAAGTACAGGTCTCTGGGGCCAACGTCCTGACTTTC.

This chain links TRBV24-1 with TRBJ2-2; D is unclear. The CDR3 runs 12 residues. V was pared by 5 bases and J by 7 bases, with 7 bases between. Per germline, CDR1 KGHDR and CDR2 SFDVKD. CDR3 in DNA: TGTGCCACCAGTGGCGCTAGCGGGGAGCTGTTTTTT. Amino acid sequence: CATSGASGELFF.

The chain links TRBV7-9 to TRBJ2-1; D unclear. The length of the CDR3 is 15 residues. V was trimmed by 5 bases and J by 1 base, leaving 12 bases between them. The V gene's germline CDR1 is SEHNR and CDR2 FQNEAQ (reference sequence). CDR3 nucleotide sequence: TGTGCCAGCAGCCCTATTTCGCTGTCCTACAATGAGCAGTTCTTC. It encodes CASSPISLSYNEQFF.

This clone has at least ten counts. CDR3 nucleotide sequence: TGTGCCAGCAGCTTAAATAGGAACACTGAAGCTTTCTTT. As protein: CASSLNRNTEAFF. This chain links TRBV7-3 with TRBJ1-1; D unresolved. CDR1 is SGHTA and CDR2 is FQGTGA in the germline V gene. Trimming took off 1 base at V and 1 base at J, with 4 bases between the two ends. This CDR3 spans 13 amino acids.

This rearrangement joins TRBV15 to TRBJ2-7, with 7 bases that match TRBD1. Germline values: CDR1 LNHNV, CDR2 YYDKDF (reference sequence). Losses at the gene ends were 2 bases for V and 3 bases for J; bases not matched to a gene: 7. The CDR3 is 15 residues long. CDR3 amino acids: CATSRKTTGHYEQYV. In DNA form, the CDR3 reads TGTGCCACCAGCAGAAAAACGACAGGGCACTACGAGCAGTACGTC.

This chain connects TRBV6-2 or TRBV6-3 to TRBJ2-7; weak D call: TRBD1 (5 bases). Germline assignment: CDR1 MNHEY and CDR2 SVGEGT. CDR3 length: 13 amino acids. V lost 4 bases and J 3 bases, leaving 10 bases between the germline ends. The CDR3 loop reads CASSSQGFYEQYV. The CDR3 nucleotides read TGTGCCAGCAGTTCCCAGGGTTTCTACGAGCAGTACGTC.

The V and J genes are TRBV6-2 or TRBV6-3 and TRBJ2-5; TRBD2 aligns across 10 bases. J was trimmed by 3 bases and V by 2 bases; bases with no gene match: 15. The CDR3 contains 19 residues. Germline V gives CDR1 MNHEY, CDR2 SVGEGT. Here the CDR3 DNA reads TGTGCCAGCAGTTACCCCAACAGATCTAGCGGGGGACTAGAAGAGACCCAGTACTTC. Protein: CASSYPNRSSGGLEETQYF.

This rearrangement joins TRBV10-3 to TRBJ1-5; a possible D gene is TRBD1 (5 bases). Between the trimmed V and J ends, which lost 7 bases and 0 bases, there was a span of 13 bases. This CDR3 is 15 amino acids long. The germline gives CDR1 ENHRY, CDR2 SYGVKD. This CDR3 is CAITRDSNSNQPQHF. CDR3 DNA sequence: TGTGCCATCACTCGAGACAGTAATAGCAATCAGCCCCAGCATTTT.

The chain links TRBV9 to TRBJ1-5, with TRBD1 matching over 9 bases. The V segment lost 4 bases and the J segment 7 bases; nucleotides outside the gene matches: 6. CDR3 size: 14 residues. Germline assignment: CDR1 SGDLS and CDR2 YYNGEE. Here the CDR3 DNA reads TGTGCCAGCAGCAAAACAGGGGGCGGGCAGCCCCAGCATTTT. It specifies CASSKTGGGQPQHF.

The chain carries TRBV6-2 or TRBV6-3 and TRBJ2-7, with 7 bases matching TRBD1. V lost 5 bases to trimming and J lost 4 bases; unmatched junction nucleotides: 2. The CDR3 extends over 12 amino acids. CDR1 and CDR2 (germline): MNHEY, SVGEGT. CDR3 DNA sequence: TGTGCCAGCAGTAAACAGGGGTACGAGCAGTACGTC. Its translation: CASSKQGYEQYV.

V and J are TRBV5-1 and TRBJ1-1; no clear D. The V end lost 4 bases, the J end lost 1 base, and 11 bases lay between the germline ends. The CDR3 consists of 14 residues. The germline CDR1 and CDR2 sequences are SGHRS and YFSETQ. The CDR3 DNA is TGCGCCAGCAGCGCCGACACCTGGAACACTGAAGCTTTCTTT. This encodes CASSADTWNTEAFF. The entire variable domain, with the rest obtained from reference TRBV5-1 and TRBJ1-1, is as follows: KAGVTQTPRYLIKTRGQQVTLSCSPISGHRSVSWYQQTPGQGLQFLFEYFSETQRNKGNFPGRFSGRQFSNSRSEMNVSTLELGDSALYLCASSADTWNTEAFFGQGTRLTVV.

CDR3 nucleotide sequence: TGTGCCAGCAGTTACTTTAACCAGATGGCTAACTATGGCTACACCTTC. As protein: CASSYFNQMANYGYTF. The chain carries TRBV6-2 or TRBV6-3 and TRBJ1-2; unclear D gene. CDR1 is MNHEY, CDR2 SVGEGT, per germline. With 1 base removed from V and 0 bases from J, the gap between germline ends came to 12 bases. This CDR3 region has 16 residues.

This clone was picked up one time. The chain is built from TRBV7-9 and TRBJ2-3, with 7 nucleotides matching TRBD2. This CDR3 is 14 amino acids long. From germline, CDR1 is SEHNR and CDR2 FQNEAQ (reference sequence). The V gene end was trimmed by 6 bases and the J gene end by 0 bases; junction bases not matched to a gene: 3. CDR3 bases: TGTGCCAGCAGACTAGCGATTAGCACAGATACGCAGTATTTT. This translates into CASRLAISTDTQYF.

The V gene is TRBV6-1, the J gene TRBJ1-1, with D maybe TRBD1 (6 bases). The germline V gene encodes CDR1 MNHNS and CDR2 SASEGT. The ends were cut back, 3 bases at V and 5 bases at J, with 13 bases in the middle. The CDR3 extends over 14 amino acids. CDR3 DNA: TGTGCCAGCAGTGAGTCAGGGGTCGCGACTGAAGCTTTCTTT. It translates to CASSESGVATEAFF.

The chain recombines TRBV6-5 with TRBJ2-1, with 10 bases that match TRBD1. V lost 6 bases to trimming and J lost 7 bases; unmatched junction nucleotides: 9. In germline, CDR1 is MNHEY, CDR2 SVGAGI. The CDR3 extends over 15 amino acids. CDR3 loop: CASSQAGTGVNEQFF. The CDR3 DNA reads TGTGCCAGCAGCCAAGCAGGGACAGGGGTAAATGAGCAGTTCTTC.

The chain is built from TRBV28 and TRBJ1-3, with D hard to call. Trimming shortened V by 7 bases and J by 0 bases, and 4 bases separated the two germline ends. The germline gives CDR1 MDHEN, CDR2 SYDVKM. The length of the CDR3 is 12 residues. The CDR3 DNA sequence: TGTGCCAGCATTAACTCTGGAAACACCATATATTTT. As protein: CASINSGNTIYF.